This T cell receptor (beta chain) appears in the sequencing data of a study of response to subunit inactivated influenza vaccine. Study-wide results and caveats: Few additional T cells are recruited per seasonal influenza vaccination, authors suggested.

TCRdb itself ran the RT-PCR reads through MiXCR, one entry per CDR3 protein. The repertoire holds 550,000 to 800,000 distinct CDR3 sequences, with roughly 14% as singletons. With 3 bases clipped from V and 7 bases from J, the junction kept 11 bases outside the gene matches. The CDR3 runs 15 residues. The germline gives CDR1 DFQATT, CDR2 SNEGSKA (reference sequence). For this clonotype: Its antigen is undetermined.

The sequence came from a man aged 50 or older who received an inactivated influenza vaccine. V and J are TRBV20-1 and TRBJ2-7; TRBD1 matches at 11 bases. The sample here was PBMCs from blood, taken 14 to 15 days before vaccination. CDR3 DNA sequence: TGCAGTGCTAGTGGGTTGGACAGGGGGCCTCGGGAGCAGTACTTC. Residues: CSASGLDRGPREQYF.